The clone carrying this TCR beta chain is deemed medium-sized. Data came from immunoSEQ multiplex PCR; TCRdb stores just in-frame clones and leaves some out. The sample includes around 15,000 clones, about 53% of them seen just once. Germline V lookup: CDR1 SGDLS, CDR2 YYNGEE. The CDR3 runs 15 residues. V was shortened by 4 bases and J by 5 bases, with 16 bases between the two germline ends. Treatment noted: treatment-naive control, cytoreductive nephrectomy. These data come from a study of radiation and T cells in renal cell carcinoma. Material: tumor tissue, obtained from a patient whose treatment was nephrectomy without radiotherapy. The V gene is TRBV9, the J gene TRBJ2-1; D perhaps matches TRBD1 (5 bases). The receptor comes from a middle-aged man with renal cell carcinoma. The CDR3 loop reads CASSPRLGDHNEQFF. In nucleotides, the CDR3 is TGTGCCAGCAGCCCCCGGTTAGGGGATCACAATGAGCAGTTCTTC.